The 24 T cell receptor beta chains given below trace back to one sample, sequenced in a study of early T cells in non-severe SARS-CoV-2 infection. TCRdb analysed the 5' RACE reads with MiXCR anew, one entry per CDR3 protein. The data hold under 70,000 distinct CDR3 sequences, with around 13% observed a single time. Material: whole blood, obtained at baseline. Source of these receptors: an adult who was a healthcare worker with PCR-confirmed SARS-CoV-2 infection or an uninfected control (not recorded which).

The chain recombines TRBV9 with TRBJ2-3; 13 bases map to TRBD2. This CDR3 is built from 17 residues. Germline lookup yields CDR1 SGDLS and CDR2 YYNGEE. V gave up 2 bases and J gave up 3 bases; unmatched junction bases: 6. This CDR3 reads CASSVETSGRQTDTQYF. For the CDR3, the DNA is TGTGCCAGCAGCGTGGAGACTAGCGGGAGGCAAACAGATACGCAGTATTTT.

This clonotype was seen many times. V usage is TRBV6-6 and J usage is TRBJ2-1; D remains ambiguous. Trimming removed 0 bases from V and 4 bases from J, with 4 bases in between. The CDR3 contains 13 residues. The germline V gene encodes CDR1 MNHNY and CDR2 SVGAGI (reference sequence). Here the CDR3 DNA reads TGTGCCAGCAGTTACTCTCTGTACAATGAGCAGTTCTTC. As protein: CASSYSLYNEQFF.

A few counts support this clonotype. The V call is TRBV27, the J call TRBJ2-1; D perhaps matches TRBD1 (5 bases). Germline CDR1 and CDR2: MNHEY and SMNVEV (reference sequence). This CDR3 has 17 amino acids. Trimming left V 1 base short and J 0 bases short, with 13 bases between. The CDR3 DNA is TGTGCCAGCAGTTTATTCAACAGGCTTAGCTCCTACAATGAGCAGTTCTTC. Encoded protein: CASSLFNRLSSYNEQFF.

This clonotype has more than one count but fewer than ten. CDR3: CASSSGQGGNEKLFF. The CDR3 DNA follows: TGTGCCAGCAGCTCGGGACAGGGGGGGAATGAAAAACTGTTTTTT. V gene TRBV5-8 combines with J gene TRBJ1-4; 11 bases are shared with TRBD1. The J segment lost 5 bases and the V segment lost 3 bases, leaving 3 bases of the junction unmatched. The CDR3 has 15 residues. The V gene's germline CDR1 is SGHTS and CDR2 YDEGEE.

The rearrangement uses TRBV29-1 and TRBJ1-4; D remains ambiguous. Trimming removed 7 bases from V and 8 bases from J, with 17 bases in between. The CDR3 totals 13 residues. CDR1 is SQVTM and CDR2 is ANQGSEA in the germline V gene. As DNA, the CDR3 is TGCAGCGCCCTCGGAGGAGGAGGGGAAAAACTGTTTTTT. As protein: CSALGGGGEKLFF.

J is TRBJ2-1 and V is TRBV20-1, with D tentatively TRBD1 (6 bases). V lost 5 bases and J 4 bases, leaving 12 bases between the germline ends. Looked up from germline, CDR1 is DFQATT and CDR2 is SNEGSKA (reference sequence). This CDR3 has 13 residues. This CDR3 reads CSAPPQGYNEQFF. CDR3 DNA sequence: TGCAGTGCTCCTCCGCAGGGGTACAATGAGCAGTTCTTC.

The table lists this clonotype with a few counts. The rearrangement joins TRBV11-2 to TRBJ2-3; D possibly matches TRBD1 or TRBD2 (5 bases each). The CDR3 is 13 amino acids. The germline V gene has CDR1 SGHAT and CDR2 FQNNGV. Trimming left V 4 bases short and J 4 bases short, with 9 bases between. Written as DNA, the CDR3 is TGTGCCAGCAGCTCTATGGGGGCAGATACGCAGTATTTT. It yields the protein CASSSMGADTQYF.

The sample holds a few counts of this clonotype. The V and J genes are TRBV6-1 and TRBJ2-5; D might be TRBD1 or TRBD2, each matching 5 bases. The CDR3 spans 15 residues. Germline values: CDR1 MNHNS, CDR2 SASEGT. V was cut by 8 bases and J by 2 bases, with 18 bases left in between. CDR3 in DNA: TGTGCCAGCCGGAGGCCCGGGACGGCGCAAGAGACCCAGTACTTC. Its translation: CASRRPGTAQETQYF.

The V call is TRBV24-1, the J call TRBJ2-3; TRBD1 aligns across 7 bases. J gave up 0 bases and V 1 base, and 3 bases lay outside the gene matches. The CDR3 contains 16 residues. From germline, CDR1 is KGHDR and CDR2 SFDVKD. CDR3 DNA: TGTGCCACCAGTGATTTACCGGGACAGAGCACAGATACGCAGTATTTT. Translated: CATSDLPGQSTDTQYF.

This clonotype was found many times. The genes are TRBV7-9 and TRBJ1-1; D not resolved. Germline-derived CDR1 and CDR2 are SEHNR and FQNEAQ (reference sequence). This CDR3 comprises 12 residues. V was clipped by 2 bases and J by 5 bases, with 6 bases between them. CDR3 sequence reads: CASSLMGTEAFF. The CDR3 bases are TGTGCCAGCAGCTTAATGGGGACTGAAGCTTTCTTT.

The genes are TRBV7-3 and TRBJ2-5; TRBD1 agrees at 7 bases. J gave up 4 bases and V 5 bases, and 7 bases lay outside the gene matches. The length of the CDR3 is 14 residues. Germline CDR1 and CDR2: SGHTA and FQGTGA. The CDR3 DNA sequence: TGTGCCAGCAGCCCGACAGGGCTAGGAGAGACCCAGTACTTC. Its protein product is CASSPTGLGETQYF.

V and J are TRBV6-5 and TRBJ1-5, with a tentative D call TRBD1 (6 bases). V was shortened by 6 bases and J by 1 base, with 10 bases between the two germline ends. The CDR3 is 14 residues long. The germline V gene has CDR1 MNHEY and CDR2 SVGAGI. This CDR3 reads CASSQGTSNQPQHF. The CDR3 nucleotides read TGTGCCAGCAGCCAGGGGACAAGCAATCAGCCCCAGCATTTT.

J is TRBJ2-7 and V is TRBV30; D not resolved. The CDR3 runs 10 residues. V lost 2 bases and J lost 6, with 5 bases in between. From germline, CDR1 is GTSNPN and CDR2 SVGIG (reference sequence). The CDR3 region is CAWSKVEQYF. The DNA of the CDR3 is TGTGCCTGGAGTAAGGTCGAGCAGTACTTC.

The chain joins TRBV5-1 to TRBJ1-1; a weak D match, TRBD1 (6 bases). The V gene lost 6 bases and the J gene lost 0 bases, with 12 bases spanning the gap. Germline V gene sequence: CDR1 SGHRS, CDR2 YFSETQ. This CDR3 spans 14 amino acids. The CDR3 reads CASNLQGMNTEAFF. Here the CDR3 DNA reads TGCGCCAGCAACCTACAGGGAATGAACACTGAAGCTTTCTTT.

This clonotype was found a few times. CDR3 nucleotide sequence: TGTGCCAGCAGTTACGCGGCAGGGACTAGCTTTAAGTACTTC. Translating gives CASSYAAGTSFKYF. The V gene is TRBV6-2 or TRBV6-3, the J gene TRBJ2-7; 9 bases are a match to TRBD2. This CDR3 is built from 14 residues. V gave up 2 bases and J gave up 11 bases; unmatched junction bases: 10. CDR1 and CDR2 (germline): MNHEY, SVGEGT.

This clonotype has a handful of counts. This sequence joins TRBV5-6 and TRBJ2-7, with 11 positions matching TRBD1. This CDR3 has 13 residues. The ends lost 4 bases at V and 6 bases at J; junction bases unmatched: 3. Germline CDR1 is SGHDT and CDR2 is YYEEEE. CDR3 region: CASSVGTGGEQYF. CDR3 coding DNA: TGTGCCAGCAGCGTCGGGACAGGGGGCGAGCAGTACTTC. The full variable domain, completed using reference TRBV5-6 and TRBJ2-7, is DAGVTQSPTHLIKTRGQQVTLRCSPKSGHDTVSWYQQALGQGPQFIFQYYEEEERQRGNFPDRFSGHQFPNYSSELNVNALLLGDSALYLCASSVGTGGEQYFGPGTRLTVT.

This clonotype was found a few times. This chain's CDR3 is CASSFPEGNEQYF. The CDR3 region has the DNA TGTGCCAGCAGCTTCCCCGAGGGTAACGAGCAGTACTTC. V and J are TRBV13 and TRBJ2-7, with a weak D call TRBD2 (5 bases). Germline assignment: CDR1 PRHDT and CDR2 FYEKMQ (reference sequence). CDR3 length: 13 residues. V was pared by 3 bases and J by 5 bases, with 11 bases between.

The chain couples TRBV7-2 to TRBJ2-1; TRBD2 matches 11 bases. The CDR3 is 16 amino acids. V lost 3 bases, J lost 3 bases, and 4 bases stayed unmatched. Germline lookup yields CDR1 SGHTA and CDR2 FQGNSA. CDR3 nucleotides: TGTGCCAGCAGCTTGGCTGGGACTAGCGGCTACAATGAGCAGTTCTTC. It yields the protein CASSLAGTSGYNEQFF.

This clonotype was observed many times. This chain links TRBV7-6 with TRBJ1-5; maybe TRBD1 (6 bases). Between the trimmed V and J ends, which lost 1 base and 1 base, there was a span of 8 bases. CDR3 length: 15 amino acids. Germline CDR1 SGHVS, CDR2 FNYEAQ. The chain's CDR3 is CASSLDGQSNQPQHF. The CDR3 DNA follows: TGTGCCAGCAGCTTAGACGGACAGAGCAATCAGCCCCAGCATTTT.

The CDR3 nucleotides are TGTGCCAGCAGAGCGGGATCCCTTGGGACTGAAGCTTTCTTT. Amino acid sequence: CASRAGSLGTEAFF. This chain links TRBV2 with TRBJ1-1; D uncertain. The CDR3 contains 14 residues. Germline V gives CDR1 SNHLY, CDR2 FYNNEI. The V gene lost 6 bases and the J gene lost 5 bases, with 16 bases spanning the gap.

Ten or more counts support this clonotype. The chain uses TRBV10-2 and TRBJ2-2; D call uncertain. The ends were cut back, 6 bases at V and 6 bases at J, with 8 bases in the middle. Per the germline V gene, CDR1 is WSHSY and CDR2 is SAAADI. There are 12 residues in the CDR3. DNA for the CDR3: TGCGCCAGCAGGCAGGCGGCCGGGGAGCTGTTTTTT. Translated: CASRQAAGELFF.

The chain is built from TRBV11-3 and TRBJ2-2, with TRBD1 matching over 9 bases. The CDR3 is made up of 15 amino acids. J was trimmed by 3 bases and V by 3 bases; bases with no gene match: 2. Germline V lookup: CDR1 SGHNT, CDR2 YENEEA. The CDR3 here is CASSLGQGDTGELFF. In DNA, the CDR3 is TGTGCCAGCAGCTTGGGACAGGGCGACACCGGGGAGCTGTTTTTT.

This rearrangement joins TRBV7-2 to TRBJ1-2; D is possibly TRBD1 (5 bases). The CDR3 is 15 amino acids. V lost 5 bases and J 1 base, leaving 14 bases between the germline ends. From germline, CDR1 is SGHTA and CDR2 FQGNSA. The CDR3 DNA is TGTGCCAGCAGCCCCTCTACGGGGCGTAACTATGGCTACACCTTC. This gives the protein CASSPSTGRNYGYTF. The whole variable domain, filled in from reference TRBV7-2 and TRBJ1-2, reads GAGVSQSPSNKVTEKGKDVELRCDPISGHTALYWYRQSLGQGLEFLIYFQGNSAPDKSGLPSDRFSAERTGGSVSTLTIQRTQQEDSAVYLCASSPSTGRNYGYTFGSGTRLTVV.

The sample holds a few counts of this clonotype. The chain recombines TRBV7-3 with TRBJ1-2; 8 bases match TRBD1. CDR3 length: 15 amino acids. V dropped 5 bases and J dropped 7; count of bases not matched to a gene: 12. CDR1 is SGHTA, CDR2 FQGTGA, per germline. CDR3 protein: CASSRATGDLTGYTF. CDR3 nucleotides: TGTGCCAGCAGCAGAGCGACAGGGGATCTTACTGGCTACACCTTC.